This T cell receptor beta chain was retrieved from a study of vaccination effects on CD4 cells after COVID-19. The CDR3 has 14 residues. The germline V and J ends were trimmed by 4 bases and 6 bases, with 13 bases remaining between them. Germline V CDR1 and CDR2: SGDLS, YYNGEE. Antigen-specific CD4+ T cells were expanded (with viral peptide pools) by the ViraFEST assay ahead of sequencing. The culture ran for roughly 10 days before CD4+ T cells were isolated. Participants each got two BNT162b2 or mRNA-1273 vaccine doses. Concerning this clone: The target antigen is unknown.

Profiled with immunoSEQ multiplex PCR; TCRdb holds only in-frame clones, not every one. Altogether 84,000 or so clones are present, over 70% being singletons, with the ten largest covering approximately 1%. This sequence was found in a human donor who received a COVID-19 vaccine. The chain links TRBV9 to TRBJ2-2; D is uncertain. The sample in question was CD4+ T cells from PBMCs cultured with HCoV-OC43 spike peptides, obtained after COVID-19 vaccination. Subset: HCoV-OC43 spike overlapping peptide pool stimulation. The CDR3 sequence: CASSRLEAPGELFF. The CDR3 bases are TGTGCCAGCAGCCGCCTGGAAGCCCCCGGGGAGCTGTTTTTT.